This TCR beta chain was obtained from a study of T-cell memory formation after mild COVID-19. Findings and caveats of the study: Pre-infection memory showed some responding clones, and this suggested that cross-reactive memory joined. Later expanders leaned toward CD4+, whereas clones contracting from day 15 to 85 were balanced CD4/CD8.

From the 5' RACE reads, TCRdb called clonotypes with MiXCR, one entry per CDR3 protein. The table shows about 290,000 distinct CDR3 sequences, with 15% occurring only once. Germline V gene data show CDR1 as MNHEY and CDR2 as SVGAGI. V was pared by 3 bases and J by 0 bases, with 6 bases between. This CDR3 has 15 residues. Details on this clonotype: What it recognizes is unknown.

The source material was PBMCs or a T cell subset sorted from them (not recorded which). This sequence was found in a young man who had mild COVID-19 (a few samples of this study predate the infection). Cell type and time point are not known. J is TRBJ1-6 and V is TRBV6-5; no clear D gene. In DNA form, the CDR3 reads TGTGCCAGCAGTTATGCTGGCTCCTATAATTCACCCCTCCACTTT. This sequence encodes CASSYAGSYNSPLHF.